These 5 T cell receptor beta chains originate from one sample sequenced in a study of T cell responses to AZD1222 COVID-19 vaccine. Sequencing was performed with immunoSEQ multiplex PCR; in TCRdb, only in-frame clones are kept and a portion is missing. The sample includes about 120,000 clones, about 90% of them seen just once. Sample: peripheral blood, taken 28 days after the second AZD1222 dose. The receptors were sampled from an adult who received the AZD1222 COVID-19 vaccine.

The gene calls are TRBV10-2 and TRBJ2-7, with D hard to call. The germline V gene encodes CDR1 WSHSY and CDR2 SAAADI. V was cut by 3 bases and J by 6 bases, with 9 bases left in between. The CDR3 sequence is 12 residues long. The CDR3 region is CASSESYGEQYF. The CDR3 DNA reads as TGCGCCAGCAGTGAATCCTACGGCGAGCAGTACTTC.

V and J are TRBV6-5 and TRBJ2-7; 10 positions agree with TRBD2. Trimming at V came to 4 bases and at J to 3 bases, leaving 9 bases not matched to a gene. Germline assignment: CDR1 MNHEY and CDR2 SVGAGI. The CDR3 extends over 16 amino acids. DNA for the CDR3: TGTGCCAGCAGTTCATCCGGGACTAGCGCAAACTACGAGCAGTACTTC. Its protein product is CASSSSGTSANYEQYF.

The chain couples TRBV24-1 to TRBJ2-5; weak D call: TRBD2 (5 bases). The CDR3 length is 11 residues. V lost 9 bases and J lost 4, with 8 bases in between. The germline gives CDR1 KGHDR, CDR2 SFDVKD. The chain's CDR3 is CATGLGETQYF. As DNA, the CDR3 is TGTGCCACCGGACTTGGAGAGACCCAGTACTTC.

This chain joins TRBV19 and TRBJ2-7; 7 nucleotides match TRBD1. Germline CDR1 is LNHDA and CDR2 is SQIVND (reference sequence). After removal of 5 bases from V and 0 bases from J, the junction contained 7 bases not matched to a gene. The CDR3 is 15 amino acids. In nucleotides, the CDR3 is TGTGCCAGTAGTTCCCGGGACAGCGCCTCCTACGAGCAGTACTTC. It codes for CASSSRDSASYEQYF.

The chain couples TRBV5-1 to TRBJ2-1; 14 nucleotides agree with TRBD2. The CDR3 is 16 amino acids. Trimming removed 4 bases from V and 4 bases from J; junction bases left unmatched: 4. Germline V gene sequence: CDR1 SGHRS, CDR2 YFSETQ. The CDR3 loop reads CASSPRTSGRYNEQFF. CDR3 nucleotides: TGCGCCAGCAGCCCGCGGACTAGCGGGAGGTACAATGAGCAGTTCTTC.